This T cell receptor beta chain comes out of a study of blood T cell repertoires in COVID-19 (dated by TCRdb to the early 2020s). For the wider study: Samples from collaborators originated in the United States, Italy and Spain and spanned both the acute and convalescent phases of COVID-19. The material from the prospective study consisted of cDNA or gDNA derived from T cells, B-cell-depleted T cells, or PBMCs. Deeply sampled blood TCRbeta repertoires from subjects exposed to, actively infected with, or recovered from COVID-19 were included in the dataset. A freely available public database, intended as a resource for researchers studying the immune response to SARS-CoV-2, is where the repertoires were released. The samples were drawn from the first 160 participants of the ongoing ImmuneRACE study and from 950 to 1,500 subjects provided by 6 global collaborators. Nearly every sample came with metadata listing a de-identified subject ID, COVID-19 status, age in years and sex. HLA class I and class II types, where available, came from metadata supplied by the sample provider rather than from assay-based typing.

Based on the germline V gene, the CDR1 and CDR2 sequences are SNHLY and FYNNEI. Spanning cysteine to phenylalanine, the CDR3 consists of 16 amino acids. Just CDR3 DNA is preserved here, 48 bases in frame from base 1. TCRbeta CDR3 regions were amplified from genomic DNA by means of the immunoSEQ Assay, a bias-controlled multiplex PCR. Per the authors' processing: The number of nucleated cells in each sample was estimated by amplification of reference gene primers within the assay. To quantify the absolute abundance of each unique TCRbeta CDR3 rearrangement, sequence reads were collapsed and filtered. For each sample, productive Simpson clonality was calculated as the square root of Simpson's diversity index across productive rearrangements. TCRdb's version of the immuneACCESS table is confined to in-frame rearrangements and falls short of the full clone set. An unresolved V gene accounts for under half of the shortfall where checked; the remainder is of unknown origin. V and J calls plus clone size are reproduced from that table; the DNA served to infer D and trimming. Recorded for this sample are some 280,000 clones; 89% of them occurred a single time. Clones ranked in the top ten supply 12% of the sample.

The collaborating institutions used their own protocols to collect whole blood in K2EDTA tubes. Collaborator samples were shipped for TCRbeta analysis as frozen whole blood, isolated PBMCs, or DNA extracted from either sample type. Beyond this particular receptor, the publication reports: Clinical and demographic metadata were provided uncurated, with the amount varying by source and participant.

Of note for this clone: This receptor's antigen is unknown. A junction boundary mismatches the germline segment, possibly from a read error.

The clonotype comes from a woman aged 55 to 70 with acute or convalescent COVID-19. The specimen sequenced was peripheral blood. The chain is made from TRBV2 and TRBJ2-1; TRBD2 agrees with 12 junctional bases. The CDR3 reads CASLISSGGAYNEQFF. The nucleotides read TGTGCCAGCCTTATTTCTAGCGGGGGGGCCTATAATGAGCAGTTCTTC.